The TCR beta chain described here comes from a study of OX40 agonist ivuxolimab in advanced cancers. Study information: Enrolled patients in dose escalation had cancers that were hepatocellular carcinoma, melanoma, renal cell or head and neck cancer.

Clones were read by immunoSEQ multiplex PCR, and TCRdb kept only the in-frame ones, dropping some. This table has about 37,000 clones, approximately 86% appearing once. Deletions cut 2 bases from V and 3 bases from J, with 10 bases between. The CDR3 is made up of 14 amino acids. Germline CDR1 reads MNHNS; CDR2 reads SASEGT. This sequence was found in an adult with an advanced solid tumor such as melanoma, head and neck, liver or kidney cancer. J is TRBJ1-2 and V is TRBV6-1, with TRBD1 as a possible D gene (5 bases). Sequencing used CD4+ or CD8+ T cells sorted from blood, obtained in a trial of the OX40 agonist ivuxolimab. The DNA of the CDR3 is TGTGCCAGCAGTGAATGGGGAGGGGACTATGGCTACACCTTC. Protein product: CASSEWGGDYGYTF.